This T cell receptor (beta chain) was identified during a study of blood T cell repertoires in COVID-19. Study at large: Samples representing acute and convalescent COVID-19 were sourced from the United States, Italy and Spain. PBMCs, B-cell-depleted T cells, or T cells provided the cDNA or gDNA that made up the material.

Germline assignment: CDR1 LNHDA and CDR2 SQIVND (reference sequence). The V gene lost 6 bases and the J gene lost 5 bases, with 13 bases spanning the gap. CDR3 length equals 13 residues. Per the original methods: Amplification of reference gene primers was used by the study to estimate nucleated cell counts. Sequencing used immunoSEQ multiplex PCR; TCRdb keeps in-frame clones, though not all of them. V, J and clone size reflect that table, while D and trimming were determined from the DNA. The sample contains 150,000 to 200,000 clones, around nine tenths of which appear only once. The sample holds a few counts of this clone.

The specimen was peripheral blood. The rearrangement uses TRBV19 and TRBJ1-1; possible D gene TRBD1, 6 bases. This clonotype originated in a young man with active or convalescent COVID-19. CDR3 sequence: CASSTGTRTEAFF. The CDR3, as DNA: TGTGCCAGTAGCACAGGGACGAGAACTGAAGCTTTCTTT.